The 3 T cell receptor beta chains in this list originate from one sample, sequenced in a study of T cells in tuberculosis. Using immunoSEQ multiplex PCR, the repertoire was profiled, and TCRdb retains in-frame clones only, with some absent. The sample contains about 25,000 clones, around 95% of which appear only once. Sequenced: PBMCs. Receptors originate from a donor aged 10-30 years with latent tuberculosis or without tuberculosis infection.

The chain has TRBV9 and TRBJ2-1, with a tentative D call TRBD2 (6 bases). Trimming removed 0 bases at V and 8 bases at J, with 15 bases between. Germline V lookup: CDR1 SGDLS, CDR2 YYNGEE. The CDR3 is 15 amino acids. The DNA of the CDR3 is TGTGCCAGCAGCGTAGGGGCGGGGTGGGTCGATGAGCAGTTCTTC. It is translated as CASSVGAGWVDEQFF.

V gene TRBV5-8 combines with J gene TRBJ1-6; D possibly corresponds to TRBD1 (6 bases). Trimming removed 6 bases at V and 6 bases at J, with 16 bases between. Germline lookup yields CDR1 SGHTS and CDR2 YDEGEE. This CDR3 comprises 15 residues. The CDR3 nucleotides read TGTGCCAGCAACTTCTGGGGCAGGGGTAATTCACCCCTCCACTTT. Translation gives CASNFWGRGNSPLHF.

The chain recombines TRBV14 with TRBJ1-1; D gene unclear. V was cut by 2 bases and J by 3 bases, with 7 bases left in between. The CDR3 runs 13 residues. Germline CDR1 SGHDN, CDR2 FVKESK. CDR3 sequence reads: CASSQQEDTEAFF. The DNA for the CDR3 is TGTGCCAGCAGCCAACAGGAGGACACTGAAGCTTTCTTT.